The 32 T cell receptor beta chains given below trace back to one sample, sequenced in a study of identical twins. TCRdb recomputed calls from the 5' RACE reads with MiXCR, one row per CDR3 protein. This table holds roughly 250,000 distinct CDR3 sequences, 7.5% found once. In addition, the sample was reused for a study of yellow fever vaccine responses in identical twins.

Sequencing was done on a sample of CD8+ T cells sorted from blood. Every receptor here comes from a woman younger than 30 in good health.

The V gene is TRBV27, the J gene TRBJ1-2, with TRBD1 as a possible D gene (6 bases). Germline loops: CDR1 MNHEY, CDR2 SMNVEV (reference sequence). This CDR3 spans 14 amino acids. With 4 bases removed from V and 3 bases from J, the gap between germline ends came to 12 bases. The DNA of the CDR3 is TGTGCCAGCAGTTCATACAGGGAGGACTATGGCTACACCTTC. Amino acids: CASSSYREDYGYTF.

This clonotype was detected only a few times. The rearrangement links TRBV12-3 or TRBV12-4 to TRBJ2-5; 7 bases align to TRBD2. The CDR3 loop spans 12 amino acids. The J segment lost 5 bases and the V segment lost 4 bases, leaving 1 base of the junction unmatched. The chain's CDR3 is CASSWTSETQYF. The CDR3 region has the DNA TGTGCCAGCAGTTGGACTAGTGAGACCCAGTACTTC.

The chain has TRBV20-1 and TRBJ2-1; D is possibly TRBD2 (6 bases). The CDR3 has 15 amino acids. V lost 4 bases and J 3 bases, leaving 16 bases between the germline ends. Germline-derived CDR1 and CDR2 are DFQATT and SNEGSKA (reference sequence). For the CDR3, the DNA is TGCAGTGCTATAGAACGGGAGAGCTTCTACAATGAGCAGTTCTTC. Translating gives CSAIERESFYNEQFF.

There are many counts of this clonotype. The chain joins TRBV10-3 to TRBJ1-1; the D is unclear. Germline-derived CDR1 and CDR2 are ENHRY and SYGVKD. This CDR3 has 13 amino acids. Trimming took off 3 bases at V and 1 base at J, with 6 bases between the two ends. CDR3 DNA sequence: TGTGCCATCAGTGATCAAGGGAACACTGAAGCTTTCTTT. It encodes CAISDQGNTEAFF.

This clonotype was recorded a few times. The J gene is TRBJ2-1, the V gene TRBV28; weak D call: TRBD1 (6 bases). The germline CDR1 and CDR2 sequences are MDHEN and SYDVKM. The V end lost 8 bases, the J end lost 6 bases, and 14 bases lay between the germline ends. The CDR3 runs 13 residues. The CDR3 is CASSQRQANEQFF. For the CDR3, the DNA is TGTGCCAGCTCCCAGCGACAGGCCAATGAGCAGTTCTTC. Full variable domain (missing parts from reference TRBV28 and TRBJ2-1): DVKVTQSSRYLVKRTGEKVFLECVQDMDHENMFWYRQDPGLGLRLIYFSYDVKMKEKGDIPEGYSVSREKKERFSLILESASTNQTSMYLCASSQRQANEQFFGPGTRLTVL.

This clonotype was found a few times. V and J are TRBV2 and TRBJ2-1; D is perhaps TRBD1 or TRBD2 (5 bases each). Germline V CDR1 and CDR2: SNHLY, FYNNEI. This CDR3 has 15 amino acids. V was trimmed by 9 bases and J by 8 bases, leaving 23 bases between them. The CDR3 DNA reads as TGTGCCAGTCTACACCGGGACGCAATGTCGGATGAGCAGTTCTTC. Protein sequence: CASLHRDAMSDEQFF. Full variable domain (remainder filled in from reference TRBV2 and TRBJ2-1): EPEVTQTPSHQVTQMGQEVILRCVPISNHLYFYWYRQILGQKVEFLVSFYNNEISEKSEIFDDQFSVERPDGSNFTLKIRSTKLEDSAMYFCASLHRDAMSDEQFFGPGTRLTVL.

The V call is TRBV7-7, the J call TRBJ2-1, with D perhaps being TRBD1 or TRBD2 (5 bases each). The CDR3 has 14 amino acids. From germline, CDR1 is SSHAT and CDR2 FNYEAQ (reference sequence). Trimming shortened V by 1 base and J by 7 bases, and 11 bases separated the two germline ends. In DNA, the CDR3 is TGTGCCAGCAGCTTAGAGGGACGGGTAAATGAGCAGTTCTTC. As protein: CASSLEGRVNEQFF. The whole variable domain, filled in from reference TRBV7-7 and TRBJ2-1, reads GAGVSQSPRYKVTKRGQDVTLRCDPISSHATLYWYQQALGQGPEFLTYFNYEAQPDKSGLPSDRFSAERPEGSISTLTIQRTEQRDSAMYRCASSLEGRVNEQFFGPGTRLTVL.

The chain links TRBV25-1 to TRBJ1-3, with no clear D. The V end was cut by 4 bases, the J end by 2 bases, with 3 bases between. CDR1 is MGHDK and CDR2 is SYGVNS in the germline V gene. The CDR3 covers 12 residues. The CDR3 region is CASSGTGNTIYF. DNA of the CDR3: TGTGCCAGCAGTGGGACTGGAAACACCATATATTTT.

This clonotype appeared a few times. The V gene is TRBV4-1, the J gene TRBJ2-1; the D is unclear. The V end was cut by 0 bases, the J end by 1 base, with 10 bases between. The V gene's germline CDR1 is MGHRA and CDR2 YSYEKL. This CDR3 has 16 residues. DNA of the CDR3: TGCGCCAGCAGCCAAGAATGGCAGACTTCCTACAATGAGCAGTTCTTC. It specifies CASSQEWQTSYNEQFF.

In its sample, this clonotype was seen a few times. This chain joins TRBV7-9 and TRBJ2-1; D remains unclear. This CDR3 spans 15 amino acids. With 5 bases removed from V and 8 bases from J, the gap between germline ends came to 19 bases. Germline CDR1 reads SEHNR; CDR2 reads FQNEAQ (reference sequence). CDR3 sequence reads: CASSPQVGRWDEQFF. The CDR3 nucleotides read TGTGCCAGCAGCCCGCAGGTGGGTAGGTGGGATGAGCAGTTCTTC.

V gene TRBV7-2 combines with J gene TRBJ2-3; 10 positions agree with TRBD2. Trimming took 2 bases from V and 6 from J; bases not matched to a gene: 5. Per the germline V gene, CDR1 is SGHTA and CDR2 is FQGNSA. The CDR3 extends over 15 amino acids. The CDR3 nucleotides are TGTGCCAGCAGCTTAAGCGGGGGGGGTGGGGATACGCAGTATTTT. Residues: CASSLSGGGGDTQYF.

The DNA for the CDR3 is TGTGCCAGCAGCGTAACTAGCGTCCGGGAGACCCAGTACTTC. Amino acid sequence: CASSVTSVRETQYF. V and J are TRBV14 and TRBJ2-5; TRBD2 aligns across 7 bases. The germline CDR1 and CDR2 sequences are SGHDN and FVKESK. V shed 5 bases and J 5 bases; nucleotides not matched to a gene: 8. The CDR3 spans 14 residues.

The CDR3 region has the DNA TGTGCCAGCAGCCACCCGGGAGGGGGGTACGAGCAGTACTTC. Amino acids: CASSHPGGGYEQYF. This chain joins TRBV7-9 and TRBJ2-7; TRBD2 matches at 8 bases. Unmatched junction bases numbered 7, after V lost 5 bases and J lost 4 bases. The CDR3 runs to 14 residues. Germline-derived CDR1 and CDR2 are SEHNR and FQNEAQ (reference sequence).

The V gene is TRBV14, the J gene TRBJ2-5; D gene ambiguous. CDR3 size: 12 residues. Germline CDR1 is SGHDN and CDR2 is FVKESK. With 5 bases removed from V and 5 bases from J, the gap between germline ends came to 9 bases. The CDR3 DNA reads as TGTGCCAGCAGCGTACTTGGGGAGACCCAGTACTTC. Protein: CASSVLGETQYF. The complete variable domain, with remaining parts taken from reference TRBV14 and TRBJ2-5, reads EAGVTQFPSHSVIEKGQTVTLRCDPISGHDNLYWYRRVMGKEIKFLLHFVKESKQDESGMPNNRFLAERTGGTYSTLKVQPAELEDSGVYFCASSVLGETQYFGPGTRLLVL.

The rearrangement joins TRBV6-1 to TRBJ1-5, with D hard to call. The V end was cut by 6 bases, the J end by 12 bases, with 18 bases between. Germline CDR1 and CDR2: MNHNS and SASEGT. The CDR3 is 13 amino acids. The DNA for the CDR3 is TGTGCCAGCAGCCAAGCCGCGGGCCCGGTCCAGCATTTT. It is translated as CASSQAAGPVQHF.

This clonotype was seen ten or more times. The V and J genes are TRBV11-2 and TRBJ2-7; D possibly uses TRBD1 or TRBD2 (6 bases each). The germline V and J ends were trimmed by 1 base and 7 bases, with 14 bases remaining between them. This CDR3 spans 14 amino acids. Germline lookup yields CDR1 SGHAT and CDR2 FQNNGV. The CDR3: CASSLGLGGWEQYF. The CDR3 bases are TGTGCCAGCAGCTTAGGACTAGGGGGATGGGAGCAGTACTTC.

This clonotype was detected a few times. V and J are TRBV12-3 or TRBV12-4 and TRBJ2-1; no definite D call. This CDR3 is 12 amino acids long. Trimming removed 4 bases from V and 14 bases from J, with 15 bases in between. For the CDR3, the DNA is TGTGCCAGCAGTTGGTCTGGTAACGAGGAGTTCTTC. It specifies CASSWSGNEEFF.

The CDR3 sequence is CASSPGQLTEAFF. The CDR3 DNA is TGTGCCAGCAGCCCGGGGCAGCTCACTGAAGCTTTCTTT. The J gene is TRBJ1-1, the V gene TRBV5-5, with D possibly matching TRBD1 (5 bases). CDR3 length equals 13 residues. The V and J ends lost 4 bases and 4 bases respectively, with 11 bases between them. Per the germline V gene, CDR1 is SGHKS and CDR2 is YYEKEE (reference sequence).

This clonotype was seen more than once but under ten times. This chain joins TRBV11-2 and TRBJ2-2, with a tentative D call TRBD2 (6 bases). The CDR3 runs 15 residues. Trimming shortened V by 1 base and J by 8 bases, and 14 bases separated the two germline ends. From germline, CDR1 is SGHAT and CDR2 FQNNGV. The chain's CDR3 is CASSLGSLATGELFF. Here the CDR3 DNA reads TGTGCCAGCAGCTTAGGGTCACTAGCAACTGGGGAGCTGTTTTTT.

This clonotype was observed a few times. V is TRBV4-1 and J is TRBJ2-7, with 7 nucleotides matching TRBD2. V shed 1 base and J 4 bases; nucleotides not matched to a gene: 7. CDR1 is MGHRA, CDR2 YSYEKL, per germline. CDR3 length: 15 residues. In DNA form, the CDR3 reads TGCGCCAGCAGCCAAGTACTAGCGAATGATTACGAGCAGTACTTC. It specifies CASSQVLANDYEQYF.

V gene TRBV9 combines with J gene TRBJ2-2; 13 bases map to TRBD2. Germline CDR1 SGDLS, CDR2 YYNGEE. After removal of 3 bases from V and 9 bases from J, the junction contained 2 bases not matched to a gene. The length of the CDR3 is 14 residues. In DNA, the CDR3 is TGTGCCAGCAGCGGGACTAGCGGGAGCCGGGAGCTGTTTTTT. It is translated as CASSGTSGSRELFF.

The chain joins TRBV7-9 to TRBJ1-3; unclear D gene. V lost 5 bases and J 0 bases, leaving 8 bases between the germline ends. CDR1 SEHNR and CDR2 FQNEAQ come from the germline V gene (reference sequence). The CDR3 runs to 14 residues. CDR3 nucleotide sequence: TGTGCCAGCAGCCCAGCAAGCTCTGGAAACACCATATATTTT. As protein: CASSPASSGNTIYF.

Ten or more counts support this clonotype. The CDR3 here is CASTGRGDTQYF. Here the CDR3 DNA reads TGTGCCAGCACCGGCCGCGGGGATACGCAGTATTTT. The chain uses TRBV12-3 or TRBV12-4 and TRBJ2-3; perhaps TRBD2 as D (5 bases). Trimming pared 7 bases from V and 6 bases from J, leaving 11 bases between. This CDR3 contains 12 residues.

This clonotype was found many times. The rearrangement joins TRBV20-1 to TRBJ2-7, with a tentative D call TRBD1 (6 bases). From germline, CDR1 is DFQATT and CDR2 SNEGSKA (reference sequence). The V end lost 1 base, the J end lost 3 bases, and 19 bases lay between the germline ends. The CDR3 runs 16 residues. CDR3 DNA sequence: TGCAGTGCTAGAGGGAGCGTGGGGGCCGACGACTACGAGCAGTACTTC. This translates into CSARGSVGADDYEQYF.

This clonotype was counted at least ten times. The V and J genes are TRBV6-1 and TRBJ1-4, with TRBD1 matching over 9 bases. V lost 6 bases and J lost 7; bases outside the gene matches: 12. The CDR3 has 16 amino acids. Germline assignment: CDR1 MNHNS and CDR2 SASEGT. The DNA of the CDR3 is TGTGCCAGCAGCTTCCTGCCGGGACAGGGCCCTGAAAAACTGTTTTTT. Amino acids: CASSFLPGQGPEKLFF.

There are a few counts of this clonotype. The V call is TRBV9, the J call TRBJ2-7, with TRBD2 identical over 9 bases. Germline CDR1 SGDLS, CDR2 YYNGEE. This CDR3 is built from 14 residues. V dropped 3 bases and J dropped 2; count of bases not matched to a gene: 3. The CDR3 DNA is TGTGCCAGCAGCGCCGGGACTAGCCCCTACGAGCAGTACTTC. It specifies CASSAGTSPYEQYF.

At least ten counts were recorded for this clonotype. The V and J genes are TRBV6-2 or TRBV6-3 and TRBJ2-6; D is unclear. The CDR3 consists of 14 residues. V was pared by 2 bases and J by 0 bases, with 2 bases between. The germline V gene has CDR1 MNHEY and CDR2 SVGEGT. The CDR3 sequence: CASSYSSGANVLTF. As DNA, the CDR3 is TGTGCCAGCAGTTACAGCTCTGGGGCCAACGTCCTGACTTTC.

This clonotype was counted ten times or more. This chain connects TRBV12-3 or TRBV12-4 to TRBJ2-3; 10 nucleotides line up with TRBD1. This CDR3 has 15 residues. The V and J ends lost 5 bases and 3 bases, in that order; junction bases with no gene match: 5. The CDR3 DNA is TGTGCCAGCAGTCTACGGGACAGGGGAACAGATACGCAGTATTTT. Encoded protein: CASSLRDRGTDTQYF.

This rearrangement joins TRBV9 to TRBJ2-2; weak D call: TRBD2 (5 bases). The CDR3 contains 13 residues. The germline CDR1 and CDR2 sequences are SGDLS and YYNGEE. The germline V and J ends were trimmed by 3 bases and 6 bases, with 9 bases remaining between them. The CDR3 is CASSDRDPGELFF. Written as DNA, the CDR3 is TGTGCCAGCAGCGACCGGGATCCCGGGGAGCTGTTTTTT.

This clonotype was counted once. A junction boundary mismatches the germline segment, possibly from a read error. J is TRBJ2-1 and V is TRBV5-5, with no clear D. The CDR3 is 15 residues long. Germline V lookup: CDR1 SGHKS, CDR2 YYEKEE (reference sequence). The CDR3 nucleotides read TGTGCCAGCAGCTTGGACCAGGTGGCCTACAATGGGCAGTTCTTC. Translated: CASSLDQVAYNGQFF.

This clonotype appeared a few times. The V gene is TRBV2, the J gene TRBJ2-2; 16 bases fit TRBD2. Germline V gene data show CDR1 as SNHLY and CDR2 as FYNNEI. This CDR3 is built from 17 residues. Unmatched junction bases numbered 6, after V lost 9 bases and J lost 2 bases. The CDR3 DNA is TGTGCCAGAGGGACTAGCGGGAGGGCCGTTAACACCGGGGAGCTGTTTTTT. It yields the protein CARGTSGRAVNTGELFF.

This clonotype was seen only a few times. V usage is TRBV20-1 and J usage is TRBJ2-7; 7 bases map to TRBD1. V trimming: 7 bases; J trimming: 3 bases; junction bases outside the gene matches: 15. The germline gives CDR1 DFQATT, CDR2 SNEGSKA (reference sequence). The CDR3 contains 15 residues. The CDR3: CSVAGYRGMVYEQYV. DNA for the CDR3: TGCAGTGTCGCGGGTTACAGGGGAATGGTCTACGAGCAGTACGTC.